These T cell receptor beta chains were read from a single sample in a study of T cells in Graves' hyperthyroidism and ophthalmopathy. TCRdb recomputed calls from the multiplex PCR reads with MiXCR, one row per CDR3 protein. The sample lists around 610,000 distinct CDR3 sequences, roughly 14% seen once, with 4.3% in the top ten. The sample taken for sequencing was blood. Receptors were obtained from a woman aged 40-49 years with Graves' ophthalmopathy. Both conserved end residues are trimmed from each CDR3. Part of the rows lack a size; the others show once, few, many or a class for expanded clones.

>many|TRBV6-1|TRBJ2-7
ASSEIGLAGYEQY
>.|TRBV7-6|TRBJ2-5
ASRPGQAMETQY
>.|TRBV7-9|TRBJ2-7
ASSKGAGGGYEQY
>few|TRBV19|TRBJ2-7
ASSTGLAASYEQY
>.|TRBV2|TRBJ2-5
ASMRRGETQY
>many|TRBV20-1|TRBJ1-6
SAKTDIPTLH
>many|TRBV20-1|TRBJ2-5
SATSVQETQY
>few|TRBV7-9|TRBJ2-7
ASSLKTAQKEQY
>.|TRBV7-6|TRBJ2-7
ASSLESPSGAYEQY
>many|TRBV27|TRBJ1-6
ASSATRTGLGSPLH
>few|TRBV6-2/TRBV6-3|TRBJ2-7
ASSLTRPYEQY
>.|TRBV12-3/TRBV12-4|TRBJ2-7
ASSSERQGRPYEQY
>many|TRBV27|TRBJ1-1
ASRQDGQGSRAF
>many|TRBV28|TRBJ2-7
ASSRTSEGYEQY
>many|TRBV7-8|TRBJ2-7
ASSSKAVSYEQY
>many|TRBV29-1|TRBJ2-5
SVDGTSGTQETQY
>many|TRBV11-2|TRBJ1-1
ASSSELRGSGTEAF
>.|TRBV19|TRBJ2-7
ASSITQSSYEQY
>few|TRBV4-1|TRBJ2-7
ASSQGREHGEQY
>many|TRBV29-1|TRBJ1-1
SVRRADRVVSGTEAF
>.|TRBV6-1|TRBJ1-5
ASSEGGALGPQH
>few|TRBV7-6|TRBJ2-2
ASGAGADANTGELF
>.|TRBV6-4|TRBJ2-7
ASSDLAGDLYDEQY
>many|TRBV6-1|TRBJ2-7
ASSGGSVYEQY
>.|TRBV5-1|TRBJ2-7
ASSPDQGWEQY
>many|TRBV29-1|TRBJ2-7
SAGETYEQY